This paragraph covers one T cell receptor beta chain sequence. This record belongs to a study of OX40 agonist ivuxolimab in advanced cancers. Study-wide context: Six ivuxolimab dose levels, 0.01 to 10 mg/kg, were given intravenously every 2 weeks.

Here immunoSEQ multiplex PCR was the method, and the copy in TCRdb shows in-frame clones only, minus some. The table has 60,000 to 100,000 clones, approximately 90% seen once. Germline values: CDR1 MGHDK, CDR2 SYGVNS. The CDR3 spans 14 residues. V lost 3 bases and J lost 1; bases outside the gene matches: 0. Source: CD4+ or CD8+ T cells sorted from blood, taken in a trial of the OX40 agonist ivuxolimab. The chain links TRBV25-1 to TRBJ2-5, with 9 bases identical to TRBD1. The clonotype originates from an adult with an advanced solid tumor such as melanoma, head and neck, liver or kidney cancer. DNA of the CDR3: TGTGCCAGCAGTGAGGGACAGGGCCAAGAGACCCAGTACTTC. This sequence encodes CASSEGQGQETQYF.